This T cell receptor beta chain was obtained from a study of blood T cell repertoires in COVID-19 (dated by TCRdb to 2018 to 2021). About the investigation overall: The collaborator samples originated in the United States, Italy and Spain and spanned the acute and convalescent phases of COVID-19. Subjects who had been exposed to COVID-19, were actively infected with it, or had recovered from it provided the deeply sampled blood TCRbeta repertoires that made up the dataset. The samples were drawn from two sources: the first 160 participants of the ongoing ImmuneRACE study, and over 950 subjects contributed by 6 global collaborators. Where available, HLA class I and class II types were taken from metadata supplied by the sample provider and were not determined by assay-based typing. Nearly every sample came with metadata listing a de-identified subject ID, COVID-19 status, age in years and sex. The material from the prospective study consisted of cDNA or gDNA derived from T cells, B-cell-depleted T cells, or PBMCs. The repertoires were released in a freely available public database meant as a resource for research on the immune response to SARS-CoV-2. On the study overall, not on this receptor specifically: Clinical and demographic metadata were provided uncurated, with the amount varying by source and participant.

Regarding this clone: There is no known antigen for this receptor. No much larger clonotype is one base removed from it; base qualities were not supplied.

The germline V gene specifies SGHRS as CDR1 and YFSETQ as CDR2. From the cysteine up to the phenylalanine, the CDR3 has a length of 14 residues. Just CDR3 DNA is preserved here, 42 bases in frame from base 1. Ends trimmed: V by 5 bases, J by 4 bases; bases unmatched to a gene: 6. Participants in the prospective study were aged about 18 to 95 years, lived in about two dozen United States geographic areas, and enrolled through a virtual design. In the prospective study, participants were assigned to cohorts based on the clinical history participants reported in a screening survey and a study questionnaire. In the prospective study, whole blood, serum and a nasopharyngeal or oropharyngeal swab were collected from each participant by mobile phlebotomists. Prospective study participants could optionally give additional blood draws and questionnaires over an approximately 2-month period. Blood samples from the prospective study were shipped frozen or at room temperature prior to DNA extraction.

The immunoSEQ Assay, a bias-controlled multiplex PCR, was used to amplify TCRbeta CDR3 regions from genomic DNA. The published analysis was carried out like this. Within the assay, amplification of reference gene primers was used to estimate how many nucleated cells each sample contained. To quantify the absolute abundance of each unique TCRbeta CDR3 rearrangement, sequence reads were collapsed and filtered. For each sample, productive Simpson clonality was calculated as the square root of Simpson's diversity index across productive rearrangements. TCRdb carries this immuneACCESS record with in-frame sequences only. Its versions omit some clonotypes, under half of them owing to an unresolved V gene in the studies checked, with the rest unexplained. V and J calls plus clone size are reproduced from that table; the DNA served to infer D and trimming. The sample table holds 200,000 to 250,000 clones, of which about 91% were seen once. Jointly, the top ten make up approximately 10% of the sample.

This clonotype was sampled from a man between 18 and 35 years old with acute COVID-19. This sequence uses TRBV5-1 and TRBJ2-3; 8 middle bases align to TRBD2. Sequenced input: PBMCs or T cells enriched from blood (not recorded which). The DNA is TGCGCCAGCAGGGAAGAAGCGGGAGCAGATACGCAGTATTTT. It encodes CASREEAGADTQYF. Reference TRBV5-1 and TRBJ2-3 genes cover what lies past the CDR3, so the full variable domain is KAGVTQTPRYLIKTRGQQVTLSCSPISGHRSVSWYQQTPGQGLQFLFEYFSETQRNKGNFPGRFSGRQFSNSRSEMNVSTLELGDSALYLCASREEAGADTQYFGPGTRLTVL.